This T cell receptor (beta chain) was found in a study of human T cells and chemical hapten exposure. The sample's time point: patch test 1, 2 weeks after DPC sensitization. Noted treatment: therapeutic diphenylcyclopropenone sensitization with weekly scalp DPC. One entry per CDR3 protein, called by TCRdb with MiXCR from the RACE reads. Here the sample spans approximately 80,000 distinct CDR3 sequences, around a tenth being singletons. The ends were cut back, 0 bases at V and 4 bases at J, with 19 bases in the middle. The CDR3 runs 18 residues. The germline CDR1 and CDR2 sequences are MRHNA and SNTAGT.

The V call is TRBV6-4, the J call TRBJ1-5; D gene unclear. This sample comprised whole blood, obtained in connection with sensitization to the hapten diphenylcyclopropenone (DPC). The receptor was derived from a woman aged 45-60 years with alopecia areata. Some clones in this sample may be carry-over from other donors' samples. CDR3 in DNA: TGTGCCAGCAGTGACTCAGTAGTTTGGCACAGAACGAATCAGCCCCAGCATTTT. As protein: CASSDSVVWHRTNQPQHF.